Each of the 27 T cell receptor beta chains below was sequenced from the same sample in a study of human T cells and chemical hapten exposure (dated by TCRdb to about 2021). Libraries were prepared through RACE. Sequencer: NextSeq 500. Starting from the raw public reads, TCRdb applied fastp trimming at Q25, assembled clones with MiXCR and retained in-frame beta chains. When rows share a CDR3 protein, they turn into one entry using the most common DNA and genes. This sample comprises 380,000 or so distinct CDR3 sequences, around 5.5% of them detected only once. Around 8.6% of the sample lies in the top ten. The time point label on this specimen signifies: pre-sensitization, week 0. This specimen's treatment or condition label, interpreted: therapeutic diphenylcyclopropenone sensitization with weekly scalp DPC. The sequencing used whole blood, collected in connection with sensitization to the hapten diphenylcyclopropenone (DPC). The source of these receptors is a woman between 18 and 30 years old with alopecia areata. Some clones in this sample may be carry-over from other donors' samples.

This clonotype was counted many times. The chain uses TRBV20-1 and TRBJ1-1; no definite D call. Germline V CDR1 and CDR2: DFQATT, SNEGSKA (reference sequence). V lost 6 bases to trimming and J lost 8 bases, with 13 bases between them. There are 11 residues in the CDR3. Here the CDR3 DNA reads TGCAGTGCCCGCAGGTCCCGAGAAGCTTTCTTT. Protein product: CSARRSREAFF.

There are a few counts of this clonotype. The chain joins TRBV9 to TRBJ2-3, with 9 bases aligning to TRBD1. CDR1 SGDLS and CDR2 YYNGEE come from the germline V gene. With 2 bases clipped from V and 6 bases from J, the junction kept 7 bases outside the gene matches. CDR3 size: 15 residues. CDR3 amino acids: CASSVRDRDPDTQYF. The CDR3 DNA is TGTGCCAGCAGCGTTAGGGACAGGGACCCGGATACGCAGTATTTT.

The rearrangement joins TRBV28 to TRBJ1-4; D remains unclear. V was cut by 4 bases and J by 2 bases, with 5 bases left in between. The CDR3 sequence is 13 residues long. Germline CDR1 and CDR2: MDHEN and SYDVKM. The CDR3 DNA follows: TGTGCCAGCAGTTACGGCACTAATGAAAAACTGTTTTTT. It encodes CASSYGTNEKLFF.

The chain recombines TRBV6-6 with TRBJ2-3; either TRBD1 or TRBD2 may supply D (7 bases each). Germline CDR1 MNHNY, CDR2 SVGAGI (reference sequence). The CDR3 is 15 amino acids. Between the trimmed V and J ends, which lost 4 bases and 4 bases, there was a span of 15 bases. The CDR3 spells CASSFNPGGADTQYF. The DNA of the CDR3 is TGTGCCAGCAGTTTTAACCCAGGGGGGGCAGATACGCAGTATTTT.

This clonotype was recorded a few times. The V call is TRBV20-1, the J call TRBJ2-5; D possibly matches TRBD1 or TRBD2 (5 bases each). The CDR3 has 12 residues. Germline V gives CDR1 DFQATT, CDR2 SNEGSKA (reference sequence). V lost 3 bases and J lost 2, with 7 bases in between. The chain's CDR3 is CSASEGQETQYF. In DNA, the CDR3 is TGCAGTGCTAGCGAGGGGCAAGAGACCCAGTACTTC.

This clonotype was counted ten times or more. The chain has TRBV27 and TRBJ2-1, with D perhaps assigned TRBD1 or TRBD2 (5 bases each). V was cut by 6 bases and J by 0 bases, with 9 bases left in between. The CDR3 runs to 14 residues. Looked up from germline, CDR1 is MNHEY and CDR2 is SMNVEV (reference sequence). The chain's CDR3 is CASSWGSSYNEQFF. CDR3 coding DNA: TGTGCCAGCAGCTGGGGGAGCTCCTACAATGAGCAGTTCTTC.

This rearrangement joins TRBV10-3 to TRBJ2-2, with D perhaps assigned TRBD1 or TRBD2 (5 bases each). The CDR3 extends over 18 amino acids. V shed 3 bases and J shed 4 bases, with 21 bases lying between them. Germline V gene lookup returns CDR1 ENHRY and CDR2 SYGVKD. The CDR3 loop is CAISDDGPGRRFTGELFF. Written as DNA, the CDR3 is TGTGCCATCAGTGACGATGGCCCGGGACGGCGGTTCACCGGGGAGCTGTTTTTT.

In its sample, this clonotype was seen a few times. The chain has TRBV9 and TRBJ2-7, with 7 bases identical to TRBD1. The length of the CDR3 is 14 residues. V dropped 4 bases and J dropped 5; count of bases not matched to a gene: 9. Germline V lookup: CDR1 SGDLS, CDR2 YYNGEE. In DNA form, the CDR3 reads TGTGCCAGCAGCCGAACAGGGGAGAGAAACGAGCAGTACTTC. Translation gives CASSRTGERNEQYF.

This clonotype was seen more than once but under ten times. V is TRBV7-3 and J is TRBJ2-1; 10 positions match TRBD2. Germline CDR1 reads SGHTA; CDR2 reads FQGTGA. Losses at the gene ends were 2 bases for V and 7 bases for J; bases not matched to a gene: 5. The CDR3 extends over 15 amino acids. DNA for the CDR3: TGTGCCAGCAGCTTACGTAGCGGGGGGAGGAATGAGCAGTTCTTC. Its protein product is CASSLRSGGRNEQFF.

This clonotype showed up many times. The V and J genes are TRBV7-2 and TRBJ1-2; TRBD1 agrees at 7 bases. The germline V gene encodes CDR1 SGHTA and CDR2 FQGNSA. Trimming removed 3 bases from V and 5 bases from J; junction bases left unmatched: 9. The CDR3 runs to 15 residues. CDR3 sequence: CASSFRDRDFYGYTF. CDR3 in DNA: TGTGCCAGCAGCTTCCGGGACAGAGATTTTTATGGCTACACCTTC.

CDR3 sequence (DNA): TGTGCCAGCAGCACCACAGGTGATAACACTGAAGCTTTCTTT. Amino acid sequence: CASSTTGDNTEAFF. The V and J genes are TRBV7-3 and TRBJ1-1; a possible D gene is TRBD1 (5 bases). In germline, CDR1 is SGHTA, CDR2 FQGTGA. The V end was cut by 5 bases, the J end by 2 bases, with 12 bases between. The CDR3 is made up of 14 amino acids.

This clonotype was found many times. The chain joins TRBV20-1 to TRBJ2-3; weak D call: TRBD2 (5 bases). CDR3 size: 14 residues. Trimming took off 3 bases at V and 4 bases at J, with 14 bases between the two ends. Germline V lookup: CDR1 DFQATT, CDR2 SNEGSKA (reference sequence). CDR3 in DNA: TGCAGTGCTAGCCAATACACTAGTCCAGATACGCAGTATTTT. Its translation: CSASQYTSPDTQYF.

This clonotype was counted many times. This sequence joins TRBV6-1 and TRBJ2-7; D is uncertain. With 7 bases removed from V and 5 bases from J, the gap between germline ends came to 0 bases. The germline V gene encodes CDR1 MNHNS and CDR2 SASEGT. This CDR3 contains 8 residues. The CDR3 sequence: CASNEQYF. In DNA, the CDR3 is TGTGCCAGCAACGAGCAGTACTTC.

As DNA, the CDR3 is TGTGCCAGCAGCGTAGACAGTTTTAACACCATATATTTT. Translated: CASSVDSFNTIYF. The rearrangement links TRBV7-2 to TRBJ1-3; TRBD1 is a possible D gene (5 bases). CDR1 SGHTA and CDR2 FQGNSA come from the germline V gene. The CDR3 covers 13 residues. Trimming shortened V by 5 bases and J by 7 bases, and 12 bases separated the two germline ends.

This clonotype was picked up many times. V gene TRBV6-6 combines with J gene TRBJ1-2, with 9 bases that match TRBD1. The CDR3 covers 15 residues. The germline gives CDR1 MNHNY, CDR2 SVGAGI (reference sequence). The V and J ends lost 2 bases and 4 bases, in that order; junction bases with no gene match: 5. CDR3: CASSYPGQGSYGYTF. The CDR3 DNA reads as TGTGCCAGCAGTTACCCGGGACAGGGAAGCTATGGCTACACCTTC.

This clonotype was counted only a few times. J is TRBJ2-2 and V is TRBV20-1; D is possibly TRBD1 (6 bases). The CDR3 has 14 amino acids. From germline, CDR1 is DFQATT and CDR2 SNEGSKA (reference sequence). Trimming pared 2 bases from V and 7 bases from J, leaving 14 bases between. The CDR3 DNA sequence: TGCAGTGCTAGACCTCCAGGGGTGAGCGGGGAGCTGTTTTTT. It is translated as CSARPPGVSGELFF.

This clonotype turned up a few times. The gene calls are TRBV7-8 and TRBJ2-1, with D possibly called TRBD1 or TRBD2 (5 bases each). V gave up 2 bases and J gave up 4 bases, with 21 bases separating them. This CDR3 region has 18 residues. Germline assignment: CDR1 SGHVS and CDR2 FQNEAQ. The CDR3 spells CASSLSTGTPAPYNEQFF. In DNA form, the CDR3 reads TGTGCCAGCAGCTTAAGCACCGGGACCCCGGCCCCATACAATGAGCAGTTCTTC. Drawing the rest from reference TRBV7-8 and TRBJ2-1, the complete variable domain is GAGVSQSPRYKVAKRGQDVALRCDPISGHVSLFWYQQALGQGPEFLTYFQNEAQLDKSGLPSDRFFAERPEGSVSTLKIQRTQQEDSAVYLCASSLSTGTPAPYNEQFFGPGTRLTVL.

Many counts were recorded for this clonotype. The chain is built from TRBV6-5 and TRBJ2-7; TRBD2 agrees at 7 bases. After removal of 6 bases from V and 1 base from J, the junction contained 3 bases not matched to a gene. This CDR3 is 13 amino acids long. The germline V gene encodes CDR1 MNHEY and CDR2 SVGAGI. CDR3 loop: CASRLGGSYEQYF. The CDR3 nucleotides read TGTGCCAGCAGACTCGGGGGGTCCTACGAGCAGTACTTC.

The chain employs TRBV27 and TRBJ2-2; D possibly matches TRBD1 or TRBD2 (6 bases each). The germline CDR1 and CDR2 sequences are MNHEY and SMNVEV (reference sequence). The CDR3 contains 14 residues. V was clipped by 1 base and J by 7 bases, with 10 bases between them. The CDR3 DNA sequence: TGTGCCAGCAGTTTATGGGGGCGGGGCGGGGAGCTGTTTTTT. It encodes CASSLWGRGGELFF.

This clonotype showed up just a few times. V and J are TRBV20-1 and TRBJ2-3, with 9 bases that match TRBD2. J was trimmed by 7 bases and V by 0 bases; bases with no gene match: 8. The CDR3 consists of 15 residues. Germline loops: CDR1 DFQATT, CDR2 SNEGSKA (reference sequence). Here the CDR3 reads CSARDRLAELNTQYF. Here the CDR3 DNA reads TGCAGTGCTAGAGATCGACTAGCGGAGCTTAATACGCAGTATTTT.

V and J are TRBV6-5 and TRBJ1-5; maybe TRBD1 (5 bases). Germline lookup yields CDR1 MNHEY and CDR2 SVGAGI. The CDR3 spans 14 residues. V lost 4 bases and J 9 bases, leaving 16 bases between the germline ends. The DNA for the CDR3 is TGTGCCAGCAGTTTGAGGCAGGGAGTAAGGCCCCAGCATTTT. Encoded protein: CASSLRQGVRPQHF.

The chain carries TRBV7-8 and TRBJ2-3, with D perhaps matching TRBD2 (6 bases). Trimming removed 1 base from V and 1 base from J, with 18 bases in between. The CDR3 loop spans 18 amino acids. CDR1 and CDR2 (germline): SGHVS, FQNEAQ. The CDR3 coding sequence is TGTGCCAGCAGCTTAGAGGGTAGAAGTAGCGGTCGCACAGATACGCAGTATTTT. It codes for CASSLEGRSSGRTDTQYF.

This clonotype was seen ten or more times. This chain links TRBV25-1 with TRBJ2-3, with no clear D. Trimming took 10 bases from V and 0 from J, leaving 11 bases between them. Germline V gene sequence: CDR1 MGHDK, CDR2 SYGVNS. The CDR3 runs to 13 residues. The CDR3 DNA sequence: TGTGCCATATCTGCCCCGAGCACAGATACGCAGTATTTT. Its protein is CAISAPSTDTQYF.

The chain couples TRBV20-1 to TRBJ2-5; either TRBD1 or TRBD2 may fit D (5 bases each). The CDR3 extends over 11 amino acids. Germline assignment: CDR1 DFQATT and CDR2 SNEGSKA (reference sequence). CDR3 sequence reads: CSYKGSETQYF. CDR3 DNA sequence: TGCAGCTACAAGGGGAGTGAGACCCAGTACTTC.

This clonotype was picked up many times. V is TRBV10-3 and J is TRBJ2-3, with 12 bases identical to TRBD2. Per germline, CDR1 ENHRY and CDR2 SYGVKD. The CDR3 length is 15 residues. Trimming cost V 7 bases and J 4 bases; bases outside gene matches: 6. The CDR3 loop reads CAITLAGGPADTQYF. The CDR3 nucleotides read TGTGCCATCACGCTAGCGGGGGGGCCGGCAGATACGCAGTATTTT.

This chain joins TRBV11-2 and TRBJ2-2; TRBD2 aligns across 8 bases. This CDR3 comprises 14 residues. CDR1 and CDR2 (germline): SGHAT, FQNNGV. V lost 1 base and J lost 6; bases outside the gene matches: 1. The CDR3 nucleotides are TGTGCCAGCAGCTTAGCAGCGGGGGCCGGGGAGCTGTTTTTT. Translating gives CASSLAAGAGELFF.

The sample holds many counts of this clonotype. The chain uses TRBV18 and TRBJ2-7; D is undetermined. CDR1 and CDR2 from the germline V gene are KGHSH and LQKENI. V lost 0 bases and J 6 bases, leaving 6 bases between the germline ends. CDR3 length: 12 residues. The CDR3 nucleotides are TGTGCCAGCTCACCACCACGAGGCGAGCAGTACTTC. Protein product: CASSPPRGEQYF.